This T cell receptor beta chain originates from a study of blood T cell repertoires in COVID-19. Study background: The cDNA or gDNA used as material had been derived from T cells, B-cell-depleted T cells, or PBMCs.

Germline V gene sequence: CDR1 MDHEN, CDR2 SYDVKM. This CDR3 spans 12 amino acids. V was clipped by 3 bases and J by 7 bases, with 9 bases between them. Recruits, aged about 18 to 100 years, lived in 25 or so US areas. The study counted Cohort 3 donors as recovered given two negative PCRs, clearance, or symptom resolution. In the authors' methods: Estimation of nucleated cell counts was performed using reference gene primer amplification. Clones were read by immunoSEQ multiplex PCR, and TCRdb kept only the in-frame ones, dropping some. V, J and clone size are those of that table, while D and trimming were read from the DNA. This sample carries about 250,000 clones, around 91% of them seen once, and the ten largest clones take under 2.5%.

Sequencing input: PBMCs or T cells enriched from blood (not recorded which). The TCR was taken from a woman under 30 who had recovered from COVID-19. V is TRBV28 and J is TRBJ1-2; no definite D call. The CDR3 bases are TGTGCCAGCAGTTTTGGGCAGACTGGCTACACCTTC. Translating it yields CASSFGQTGYTF.